A selection of T cell receptor beta chains follows, all from one sample in a study of T cell clonotyping in hematopoietic cell transplantation. Some clones are missing from TCRdb's copy, which holds only in-frame ones; the method was immunoSEQ multiplex PCR. This sample has 15,000 or so clones; 60% to 75% occur once, and the top ten carry roughly a tenth. Sequenced material: peripheral blood mononuclear cells. These receptors all come from an older woman in good health. Some clones in this sample may be carry-over from other donors' samples. The CDR3 runs from the conserved cysteine through the conserved F or W. The D gene is left open where the match is weak. The size of a clone is reported for some rows only, either as once, few or many, or as a class for expanded clones.

J | D | size | V | CDR3 | DNA
TRBJ2-5 | . | . | TRBV7-2 | CASSPPGGQETQYF | TGTGCCAGCAGCCCCCCCGGGGGTCAAGAGACCCAGTACTTC
TRBJ1-1 | . | . | TRBV7-9 | CASSSGHLNTEAFF | TGTGCCAGCAGCTCCGGACATCTCAACACTGAAGCTTTCTTT
TRBJ1-1 | . | . | TRBV9 | CASSVEGGVTEAFF | TGTGCCAGCAGCGTAGAAGGAGGGGTCACTGAAGCTTTCTTT
TRBJ2-7 | TRBD1 | . | TRBV6-1 | CASSGQGGDAQYF | TGTGCCAGCAGTGGACAGGGGGGCGATGCGCAGTACTTC
TRBJ1-2 | . | . | TRBV4-3 | CASSQDSRWFYGYTF | TGCGCCAGCAGCCAAGATTCCCGGTGGTTCTACGGCTACACCTTC
TRBJ1-2 | . | . | TRBV28 | CASSLWERGYTF | TGTGCCAGCAGTTTATGGGAGCGGGGCTACACCTTC
TRBJ1-2 | . | . | TRBV4-3 | CASSQGVSNYGYTF | TGCGCCAGCAGCCAAGGGGTCAGTAACTATGGCTACACCTTC
TRBJ1-1 | . | . | TRBV9 | CASSPRGGTEAFF | TGTGCCAGCAGCCCTCGCGGGGGAACTGAAGCTTTCTTT
TRBJ1-5 | TRBD1 | . | TRBV19 | CASQFSGQGETQPQHF | TGTGCCAGTCAATTTTCGGGACAGGGTGAAACTCAGCCCCAGCATTTT
TRBJ2-5 | TRBD1 | . | TRBV6-1 | CASSGWDRGKETQYF | TGTGCCAGCAGTGGATGGGACAGGGGGAAAGAGACCCAGTACTTC
TRBJ2-7 | . | . | TRBV6-6 | CASSTGFNEQYF | TGTGCCAGCAGTACGGGGTTCAACGAGCAGTACTTC
TRBJ1-4 | . | . | TRBV30 | CAWSGAEGEKLFF | TGTGCCTGGAGTGGGGCAGAGGGAGAAAAACTGTTTTTT
TRBJ2-3 | . | . | TRBV2 | CASARQSTDTQYF | TGTGCCAGCGCTCGACAGAGCACAGATACGCAGTATTTT
TRBJ2-1 | . | . | TRBV30 | CAWSVLGNEQFF | TGTGCCTGGAGTGTACTGGGCAATGAGCAGTTCTTC
TRBJ1-4 | . | . | TRBV28 | CASDGGVKLFF | TGTGCCAGCGATGGGGGCGTAAAACTGTTTTTT
TRBJ1-4 | . | . | TRBV13 | CASSPRVAEKLFF | TGTGCCAGCAGCCCACGGGTTGCGGAAAAACTGTTTTTT
TRBJ2-3 | TRBD1 | . | TRBV5-6 | CASSFWTGWADTQYF | TGTGCCAGCAGCTTCTGGACAGGGTGGGCAGATACGCAGTATTTT
TRBJ2-6 | . | . | TRBV5-1 | CASSLISQGGANVLTF | TGCGCCAGCAGCTTGATCTCCCAAGGTGGGGCCAACGTCCTGACTTTC
TRBJ2-7 | . | . | TRBV9 | CASSVDEGPSYEQYF | TGTGCCAGCAGCGTTGACGAGGGCCCCTCCTACGAGCAGTACTTC
TRBJ1-2 | . | . | TRBV14 | CASSPGWTSGYTF | TGTGCCAGCAGCCCAGGGTGGACTTCTGGCTACACCTTC
TRBJ1-1 | . | few | TRBV14 | CASSHEEWPDTEAFF | TGTGCCAGCAGCCATGAGGAGTGGCCCGACACTGAAGCTTTCTTT
TRBJ1-2 | TRBD1 | . | TRBV5-8 | CASSLRTGAINYGYTF | TGTGCCAGCAGCTTACGGACAGGGGCAATTAACTATGGCTACACCTTC
TRBJ1-1 | . | . | TRBV6-6 | CASRRTHEAFF | TGTGCCAGCAGGAGAACACATGAAGCTTTCTTT
TRBJ2-3 | . | . | TRBV29-1 | CSAADFLTDTQYF | TGCAGCGCTGCAGATTTCCTCACAGATACGCAGTATTTT
TRBJ1-4 | . | . | TRBV14 | CASSQGNEKLFF | TGTGCCAGCAGCCAGGGAAATGAAAAACTGTTTTTT
TRBJ1-5 | TRBD1 | few | TRBV6-6 | CASTNTGASNQPQHF | TGTGCCAGCACTAATACAGGGGCTAGCAATCAGCCCCAGCATTTT
TRBJ2-7 | . | . | TRBV29-1 | CSVGLWQGSHEQYF | TGCAGCGTCGGTCTTTGGCAAGGGTCCCACGAGCAGTACTTC
TRBJ2-7 | . | . | TRBV7-9 | CASSSTVGRSYEQYF | TGTGCCAGCAGCTCAACGGTCGGCAGATCCTACGAGCAGTACTTC
TRBJ1-2 | TRBD1 | . | TRBV6-5 | CASSRQGFYGYTF | TGTGCCAGCAGCCGACAGGGCTTCTATGGCTACACCTTC
TRBJ2-7 | TRBD2 | . | TRBV13 | CASSLGLAGVYEQYF | TGTGCCAGCAGCTTAGGGCTAGCGGGAGTGTACGAGCAGTACTTC
TRBJ2-4 | TRBD1 | . | TRBV29-1 | CSGTTGGNIQYF | TGCAGCGGTACGACAGGGGGCAACATTCAGTACTTC
TRBJ1-4 | . | . | TRBV28 | CASSFAQGGEKLFF | TGTGCCAGCAGTTTTGCGCAAGGGGGGGAAAAACTGTTTTTT
TRBJ2-3 | TRBD2 | large | TRBV7-9 | CASSLAHLERGTDTQYF | TGTGCCAGCAGCTTAGCCCACCTAGAGCGGGGGACAGATACGCAGTATTTT
TRBJ1-1 | . | . | TRBV6-4 | CASSFDGMEGAFF | TGTGCCAGCAGTTTTGATGGGATGGAGGGAGCTTTCTTT
TRBJ1-5 | TRBD1 | . | TRBV6-5 | CASRDRGGQPQHF | TGTGCCAGCAGAGACAGGGGGGGGCAGCCCCAGCATTTT
TRBJ1-2 | . | . | TRBV6-5 | CASRRKGKVTGYTF | TGTGCCAGCAGAAGGAAAGGGAAGGTCACTGGCTACACCTTC
TRBJ1-1 | . | . | TRBV9 | CASSRKAMNTEAFF | TGTGCCAGCAGCCGTAAAGCGATGAACACTGAAGCTTTCTTT
TRBJ2-7 | TRBD2 | . | TRBV6-5 | CASSYTPGLAVDEQYF | TGTGCCAGCAGTTACACCCCGGGACTAGCAGTAGACGAGCAGTACTTC
TRBJ1-5 | . | . | TRBV2 | CASVGGLSNQPQHF | TGTGCCAGCGTAGGGGGGCTCAGCAATCAGCCCCAGCATTTT
TRBJ1-4 | TRBD1 | . | TRBV19 | CATAGQASAGPNEKLFF | TGTGCCACCGCGGGACAGGCTTCCGCCGGACCTAATGAAAAACTGTTTTTT
TRBJ1-2 | TRBD1 | few | TRBV15 | CATSRTGSVALGGYTF | TGTGCCACCAGCAGGACAGGGTCGGTTGCGTTGGGCGGCTACACCTTC
TRBJ2-2 | . | . | TRBV19 | CASSRAGMGGELFF | TGTGCCAGTAGTAGGGCCGGAATGGGCGGGGAGCTGTTTTTT
TRBJ2-7 | TRBD1 | . | TRBV25-1 | CASLPTGAYEQYF | TGTGCCAGCCTTCCGACAGGGGCCTACGAGCAGTACTTC
TRBJ1-2 | . | . | TRBV4-3 | CASSQAGGLWGYTF | TGCGCCAGCAGCCAAGCTGGGGGGCTTTGGGGCTACACCTTC
TRBJ2-7 | . | . | TRBV27 | CASKGALGYEQYF | TGTGCCAGCAAAGGGGCTCTAGGCTACGAGCAGTACTTC
TRBJ2-7 | . | . | TRBV2 | CASTRDSPEHEQYF | TGTGCCAGCACCCGGGACTCCCCGGAGCACGAGCAGTACTTC
TRBJ2-7 | TRBD2 | . | TRBV7-2 | CASSRFVGGAYEQYF | TGTGCCAGCAGCCGTTTCGTTGGGGGGGCCTACGAGCAGTACTTC
TRBJ2-7 | . | . | TRBV7-8 | CASSNGQRYEQYF | TGTGCCAGCAGCAATGGACAGCGCTACGAGCAGTACTTC
TRBJ2-1 | . | . | TRBV20-1 | CSARGPPEFF | TGCAGTGCTAGAGGACCACCCGAGTTCTTC
TRBJ1-1 | . | medium-sized | TRBV4-2 | CASSIGQSNTEAFF | TGTGCCAGCAGCATCGGGCAGTCGAACACTGAAGCTTTCTTT
TRBJ1-2 | . | once | TRBV5-6 | CASSWQKVGGYTF | TGTGCCAGCAGCTGGCAGAAAGTTGGTGGCTACACCTTC
TRBJ2-7 | TRBD2 | . | TRBV7-2 | CASSLELAPKPYEQYF | TGTGCCAGCAGCTTAGAACTAGCGCCGAAACCGTACGAGCAGTACTTC
TRBJ2-3 | TRBD2 | . | TRBV19 | CASRPRGGADTQYF | TGTGCCAGTAGGCCGCGGGGGGGGGCTGATACGCAGTATTTT
TRBJ1-2 | . | . | TRBV5-1 | CASRLHPGYGYTF | TGCGCCAGCAGGCTCCACCCAGGGTATGGCTACACCTTC
TRBJ1-5 | . | . | TRBV6-5 | CASSAQGRGNQPQHF | TGTGCCAGCAGTGCACAGGGTCGGGGCAATCAGCCCCAGCATTTT
TRBJ1-4 | TRBD1 | . | TRBV7-9 | CASSLGDRGTNEKLFF | TGTGCCAGCAGCTTGGGAGACAGGGGGACTAATGAAAAACTGTTTTTT
TRBJ2-5 | . | . | TRBV6-5 | CASSPMGGGETQYF | TGTGCCAGCAGTCCCATGGGGGGTGGGGAGACCCAGTACTTC
TRBJ2-5 | . | . | TRBV5-4 | CASSLGLGTGQETQYF | TGTGCCAGCAGCTTGGGGCTAGGTACCGGGCAAGAGACCCAGTACTTC